The clone carrying this TCR beta chain is large (0.1 to 1%) in the sample. Its cognate antigen is unknown. This specimen comes from a study of circulating CD8 cells and anti-PD-1 response in melanoma. Findings and limits, study-wide: Replicates were generally not done for experiments. Published repertoire comparisons used only baseline and M1 samples. At M1, fewer than 7.5% of TRB clonotypes appeared in multiple subsets.

Sorting of live CD3+CD8+TCRalphabeta+ cells by PD-1 and/or TIGIT gave four subsets. This CDR3 comprises 15 residues. The germline V gene encodes CDR1 LNHDA and CDR2 SQIVND (reference sequence). V shed 4 bases, J shed 9 bases, and the junction held 10 bases outside the gene matches. The QIAseq Immune Repertoire TCR panel built the libraries from about 14 ng of total RNA. MiXCR, applied by TCRdb to the reads, yields one record per CDR3 protein. The table shows about 450 distinct CDR3 sequences, with 10% occurring only once. The J gene is TRBJ2-1, the V gene TRBV19; TRBD1 agrees at 9 bases. The sequencing used CD8+ T cells from PBMCs, collected at baseline or after one month of anti-PD-1 therapy (not recorded which). The TCR was taken from a human donor with melanoma. The CDR3 loop is CASSRTGVQVIEQFF. CDR3 in DNA: TGTGCCAGTAGTAGGACAGGGGTTCAGGTAATTGAGCAGTTCTTC.